This T cell receptor (beta chain) was found in a study of breast tumors, draining lymph nodes, adjacent tissues. The sample holds many counts of this clonotype. Its antigen is not identified. Overall study results and limits: The lymph node origin of tumor T cells was framed as consistent with a hypothesis, not demonstrated. Luminal-like breast cancer showed significantly greater tumor-nontumor repertoire similarity than basal-like breast cancer did. Data fit most tumor T cells coming from lymph node, expanding in tumor. Tumor TCR diversity was below lymph nodes but above nontumor tissue.

Germline CDR1 SGHDT, CDR2 YYEEEE. After removal of 4 bases from V and 2 bases from J, the junction contained 7 bases not matched to a gene. The CDR3 covers 15 residues. Axillary draining lymph nodes of breast cancer patients supplied the node samples. TCRdb reprocessed the multiplex PCR reads via MiXCR and lists one record per CDR3 protein. The profile shows over 130,000 distinct CDR3 sequences, approximately 32% of them singletons. Input material: axillary lymph node tissue. This chain connects TRBV5-6 to TRBJ2-5, with 8 nucleotides matching TRBD1. The sequence came from a female donor with breast cancer. Some clones in this sample may be carry-over from other donors' samples. The CDR3 DNA reads TGTGCCAGCAGCACGGACAGGGCCGATCAAGAGACCCAGTACTTC. Translated: CASSTDRADQETQYF.